This T cell receptor beta chain comes out of a study of blood T cells in healthy people across ages. Study-level points and caveats: Per-million-T-cell TCR beta diversity fell roughly linearly with age. More naive CD4+ cells and higher diversity marked long-lived donors relative to aged donors.

Primers used in a second PCR of about 7 to 12 cycles were a sample-barcoded 5' primer and a J-beta primer mix. TCRdb re-called the 5' RACE reads with MiXCR, one entry per CDR3 protein. The top ten hold around 21% of the sample, which has about 770,000 distinct CDR3 sequences, roughly 44% seen once. The table lists this clonotype with a few counts. The target antigen is unknown. CDR1 is DFQATT, CDR2 SNEGSKA, per germline (reference sequence). V gave up 0 bases and J gave up 5 bases, with 25 bases separating them. This CDR3 contains 18 residues. The chain employs TRBV20-1 and TRBJ2-5, with D unclear. Sequenced material: blood. The receptor was isolated from a man between 60 and 75 years old in good health. This CDR3 reads CSARDWEQGRVWMETQYF. The DNA for the CDR3 is TGCAGTGCTAGAGATTGGGAACAAGGGCGAGTCTGGATGGAGACCCAGTACTTC.